This T cell receptor beta chain emerged from a study of T cells in Graves' hyperthyroidism and ophthalmopathy. Whole-study context: Initial diagnosis, before any treatment, was when peripheral blood was collected. Study-wide results and caveats: Blood also showed most of the thyroid clonotypes that were expanded above 0.001.

At least 3 on the Clinical Activity Score was recorded for ophthalmopathy patients, who also had NOSPECS grade at least 4 and duration under 3 months. Uncontrolled infections, other autoimmune diseases, pregnancy or lactation led to exclusion of patients. The CDR3 regions of TCR beta were amplified from RNA transcripts. The HTBI primer set was used in a first-round RT-PCR of the TCR CDR3. TCRdb processed the multiplex PCR reads anew with MiXCR; each CDR3 protein has one entry. The data contain hundreds of thousands of distinct CDR3 sequences, nearly 15% of them singletons. The CDR3 totals 13 residues. Trimming took off 10 bases at V and 2 bases at J, with 13 bases between the two ends. Germline CDR1 reads SGHAT; CDR2 reads FQNNGV. This clonotype was detected many times. Its cognate antigen is unknown.

Sequences were obtained from blood. This TCR came from a woman aged 55-69 years with Graves' ophthalmopathy. The chain couples TRBV11-2 to TRBJ2-3; D ambiguous. The CDR3 nucleotides are TGTGCCACGAACCCCCACAACACAGATACGCAGTATTTT. Amino acid sequence: CATNPHNTDTQYF.